The 3 T cell receptor beta chains reported below all come from one sample, sequenced in a study of T cell responses to AZD1222 COVID-19 vaccine. TCRdb's copy holds only in-frame clones and misses some; the assay was immunoSEQ multiplex PCR. The sample has around 130,000 clones, approximately 93% seen once. The sample here was peripheral blood, taken on day 0 of AZD1222 vaccination. The receptors derive from an adult in good health.

This clone showed up just once. This chain joins TRBV14 and TRBJ2-1, with D hard to call. V lost 0 bases, J lost 6 bases, and 12 bases lay in between. Germline CDR1 reads SGHDN; CDR2 reads FVKESK. CDR3 length equals 15 residues. CDR3 nucleotides: TGTGCCAGCAGCCAAGATCTCGTAAGGCGCAATGAGCAGTTCTTC. Translation: CASSQDLVRRNEQFF. Variable domain in full (rest from reference TRBV14 and TRBJ2-1): EAGVTQFPSHSVIEKGQTVTLRCDPISGHDNLYWYRRVMGKEIKFLLHFVKESKQDESGMPNNRFLAERTGGTYSTLKVQPAELEDSGVYFCASSQDLVRRNEQFFGPGTRLTVL.

The chain joins TRBV5-1 to TRBJ2-1; TRBD1 matches at 10 bases. This CDR3 contains 18 residues. The V segment lost 3 bases and the J segment 3 bases; nucleotides outside the gene matches: 12. The germline V gene has CDR1 SGHRS and CDR2 YFSETQ. DNA for the CDR3: TGCGCCAGCAGCTGGGGACAGGGGAGTCCAGGTGGCTACAATGAGCAGTTCTTC. This gives the protein CASSWGQGSPGGYNEQFF.

The rearrangement uses TRBV6-5 and TRBJ1-1; D is undetermined. V was shortened by 6 bases and J by 7 bases, with 15 bases between the two germline ends. CDR3 size: 13 residues. Germline CDR1 MNHEY, CDR2 SVGAGI. CDR3 bases: TGTGCCAGCAGCACCGACGGGTTTGGTGAAGCTTTCTTT. Protein: CASSTDGFGEAFF.